The following is a T cell receptor (beta chain) sequence with its context. The ends lost 1 base at V and 2 bases at J; junction bases unmatched: 0. Germline V gene sequence: CDR1 SGHTS, CDR2 YDEGEE. This CDR3 is 14 amino acids long. These data belong to a study of T cell changes during pregnancy in multiple sclerosis. The repertoire was sequenced with immunoSEQ multiplex PCR; TCRdb's copy has only in-frame clones and lacks some. The sample comprises roughly 75,000 clones, around 93% of which are singletons, and roughly 2.6% rests with the top ten. This TCR came from a female donor in good health, enrolled as a control in a pregnancy study. The sequences come from peripheral blood, collected after pregnancy. The genes are TRBV5-8 and TRBJ2-7; 10 bases match TRBD2. The CDR3 loop is CASSLTSGAYEQYF. The CDR3 nucleotides read TGTGCCAGCAGCTTGACTAGCGGGGCCTACGAGCAGTACTTC.